This T cell receptor beta chain was captured in a study of cytomegalovirus exposure and HLA in healthy donors listed by TCRdb under 2017. Broadly, across the study: An earlier analysis of approximately 640 of the donors reported more than 250 Gb of sequence data and some 100 million unique TCR beta sequences from some 180 million T cells. About 280 gigabases of sequencing data and approximately 85 million unique TCR sequences were included in an early release covering roughly 700 HLA-typed donors. Along with the roughly 670-subject first cohort, a separate validation cohort of over 90 different subjects was used. Of the roughly 400 genotyped donors, 75% to 85% were placed in the genetic ancestry cluster associated with self-reported Caucasian donors. To decide whether each TCR beta V gene segment behaved as functional or pseudogenic, an earlier analysis of approximately 590 of the donors relied on high-throughput TCR beta sequencing. Typing coverage varied by locus: roughly 620-640 donors for A, B, C, DRB1 and DQB1; roughly 500 for DQA1; about 600 for DPA1; 450 to 480 for DPB1. Across about 380 genotyped donors of the cohort, an average of 235,054 unique TCR beta nucleotide sequences per donor were sequenced, and approximately 17% of those sequences were non-productive. The study combined high-throughput TCR immunosequencing, statistical association of individual TCRs with disease status, and machine learning to predict cytomegalovirus infection status. Every discovery cohort repertoire had been produced on one sequencing platform. Using immunosequencing, the study profiled T cell repertoires from 550 to 750 subjects and related those repertoires to cytomegalovirus serostatus. Roughly 5 DR-DQ haplotypes were handled as single units for association and clustering because linkage in the cohort was strong. Rather than using new phenotypic data, the later analysis identified candidate immune exposures from TCR beta sequences and from how often those sequences occurred across donors. Class I and class II HLA loci were covered by the typing at four-digit resolution. A later genetic analysis took genome-wide SNP genotypes for about 55% of the 666 donors and used that subset as a discovery cohort. The aim of the study was to test whether cataloging public T cell receptors could identify signatures of past pathogen exposure. In a later analysis, previously published TCR beta repertoires from 666 donors were re-analyzed and high-resolution HLA genotyping was added so that TCR occurrence patterns could be studied. Donor age, sex, ethnicity and CMV serostatus were compiled together with the repertoire data. Points the paper makes about the study in general: A later analysis reported that several top co-occurrence clusters appeared linked to parvovirus B19, influenza, CMV and Epstein-Barr virus. The earlier analysis of about 600 of the donors excluded fewer than 20 rarely observed V segments, including chromosome 9 orphons, because counts were too low. Some IMGT-functional V segments, including TRBV6-2 and TRBV6-3, could not be distinguished by the 87-base-pair reads and were therefore excluded. A later genetic analysis reported fewer N-insertions in productive TCRs among donors in an Asian-associated ancestry cluster than the roughly 640-donor mean. A further reported finding was that TCR beta sequences accurately predicted the HLA-A and HLA-B alleles for most subjects in the first cohort. In vitro tests confirmed that three of the cytomegalovirus-associated TCR beta chains recognize cytomegalovirus antigens. In both the original and validation cohorts, the classifier was reported to diagnose cytomegalovirus status with high specificity and sensitivity. An earlier analysis of around 600 of the donors showed that most TCR beta V segments appeared in productive rearrangements either about 87% or about 30% of the time, which broadly matched IMGT annotations. While some public TCRs were present in many individuals, most TCR sequences turned up only very rarely across donors. When HLA alleles, especially DR and DQ, strongly co-occurred, attributing TCR associations to individual alleles was difficult. In the study, around 150 TCR beta chains were listed as associated with cytomegalovirus. In a later analysis, TCR association rates were found to vary across HLA loci, with the most associated TCRs seen for DRB1 alleles and the fewest for HLA-C alleles. CMV serostatus was the only immune exposure information available for the cohort. Because HLA typing was missing for some donors at each locus, association tests included only the typed subset. In a later analysis, HLA-associated TCR beta chains showed more clonal expansion and lower generation probabilities than non-associated chains that were equally common. Correlated functional status among segregating V segments might reflect linkage disequilibrium, but an unknown experimental factor could not be ruled out. Presence/absence analyses assumed roughly uniform sequencing depth across donors, an assumption that may not hold. In this cohort, only TCR beta chains were sequenced, and detectable features were limited by the absence of alpha or paired-chain data. An association between a missense DCLRE1C variant and V-gene and J-gene trimming of TCR beta chains was found in a later genetic analysis and replicated in an independent cohort. The authors suggested that the approach could potentially be generalized to other disease states and immunological phenotypes. According to a later analysis, most CMV-associated TCR beta chains appeared to be HLA-restricted, and the HLA associations seemed to be driven largely by CMV exposure. A cluster of highly shared sequence variants was judged likely to represent a technical artifact of the sequencing pipeline. At a false discovery rate of 0.05, a later analysis linked fewer than 20,000 TCR beta sequences to specific HLA alleles.

A distance of 24 bases separates the germline ends of V and J, which lose 2 bases and 16 bases respectively. Spanning cysteine to phenylalanine, the CDR3 consists of 16 amino acids. CDR3 DNA only is kept here, 48 bases in frame from base 1. The germline V gene encodes CDR1 SNHLY and CDR2 FYNNEI. In the case of this clone: There is no known antigen for this receptor. Nothing much larger sits one base from this clone, and base qualities are not available.

Libraries were prepared through the immunoSEQ multiplex PCR assay. For the multiplex PCR, a mixture combining 60 forward primers for TCR Vbeta segments and 13 reverse primers for TCR Jbeta segments was used. The CDR3 region of rearranged TCR beta genes was amplified from genomic DNA by a multiplex PCR assay. The amplified TCR beta libraries were sequenced on the Illumina HiSeq System as 87-base-pair reads. In the source study's methods: In a later analysis, some 80 million unique TCR beta chains were counted across the approximately 640 repertoires, and approximately 11 million of these chains were shared by at least two donors. A nearest-neighbor algorithm error-corrected the raw reads and collapsed the reads into unique sequences, merging closely related sequences to remove PCR and sequencing errors. To assign V, D and J gene segments, CDR3 sequences were aligned to IMGT reference sequences. For a sequence to be retained, a match of at least six nucleotides was required to both a V gene segment and a J gene segment. Rearrangements were called productive when the CDR3 lacked stop codons and stayed in frame with V and J; all others were non-productive. CDR3 was defined according to IMGT convention as the region running from the second conserved V-encoded cysteine to the conserved J-encoded phenylalanine. Sequences without an unambiguous match to a single V gene segment were excluded from the earlier analysis of a few hundred of the donors. In an earlier analysis of some 590 of the donors, V segments were called functional above 56.7% productive rearrangements and were called segregating when the between-donor standard deviation exceeded 5%. A statistical classification framework was developed to diagnose cytomegalovirus status using the catalog of TCR beta chain sequences. A later analysis assigned V and J genes by comparing TCR nucleotide sequences with IMGT/GENE-DB human TR gene sequences. Using the TCRdist pipeline, a later analysis assigned CDR3 sequences along with most-parsimonious VDJ recombination scenarios. In a later analysis, every TCR beta chain was defined by the combination of its CDR3 amino acid sequence and its V-gene family, and reads without a unique V-gene family were dropped. As a way to deal with suspected cross-contamination and a sequencing artifact, a later analysis dropped approximately 590 nucleotide sequences that were highly shared and had low generation probability. In a later analysis, a clonal expansion index for each public chain was calculated from normalized within-repertoire ranks of inferred template counts. A later analysis computed generation probabilities with a VDJ recombination model fitted to out-of-frame rearrangements, and checked the results against IGoR. In a later analysis, hypergeometric tests were used to score TCR-TCR, TCR-HLA and TCR-CMV co-occurrence, with a repertoire-size bias correction applied to TCR pairs. To estimate false discovery rates, a later analysis permuted the HLA or CMV assignments 20 times. A later analysis grouped co-occurring TCRs with DBSCAN, adding TCRdist sequence similarity when clustering within HLA-allele-positive subsets. Co-occurrence clustering excluded repertoires with fewer than 30,000 or more than 120,000 public chains, plus five with anomalous nucleotide sharing. TCRdb limited this immuneACCESS table to in-frame rearrangements with V and J called. A share of clones is missing; checked studies link under half to unresolved V genes, and the rest is unexplained. V and J calls and clone size are given by that table; D and trimming were obtained from the DNA. The sample contains approximately 140,000 clones, about 80% of them found a single time. Approximately 5.1% of the sample comes from the top ten.

In total, 666 healthy bone marrow donors made up the cohort. At the time of sampling, all cohort members were nominally healthy, though unrecorded immune exposures were likely present. The donor was CMV seronegative and was included in the group of about 350 seronegative cohort members. Every donor gave a peripheral blood sample, and the peripheral blood mononuclear cells from that sample were used for TCR beta sequencing. The Qiagen DNeasy Blood Extraction Kit was used to extract genomic DNA from the blood cell samples. Recombination linked TRBV2 to TRBJ1-6; TRBD1 is a weak D gene call, 5 bases matching. The clonotype was recovered from a male donor in good health and CMV-seronegative. Sequenced sample: PBMCs. The sequence in DNA is TGTGCCAGCAGTGAAATCGGGGGGAAATTAGGAGGTGGACTCCACTTT. This is translated as CASSEIGGKLGGGLHF. The full variable domain, with segments outside the CDR3 supplied by the reference TRBV2 and TRBJ1-6 proteins, appears as EPEVTQTPSHQVTQMGQEVILRCVPISNHLYFYWYRQILGQKVEFLVSFYNNEISEKSEIFDDQFSVERPDGSNFTLKIRSTKLEDSAMYFCASSEIGGKLGGGLHFGNGTRLTVT.